The 24 T cell receptor beta chains reported below all come from one sample, sequenced in a study of cytomegalovirus exposure and HLA in healthy donors. PCR involved 60 Vbeta and 13 Jbeta primers. Generated by immunoSEQ multiplex PCR, the TCRdb table keeps only in-frame clones and is missing some. The profile shows under 100,000 clones, approximately 83% of them singletons. Sequenced input: PBMCs. The origin of the receptors is a man aged 40-50 years in good health and CMV-seronegative.

This chain uses TRBV11-3 with TRBJ2-7; D call uncertain. CDR1 SGHNT and CDR2 YENEEA come from the germline V gene. The length of the CDR3 is 13 residues. The ends were cut back, 5 bases at V and 5 bases at J, with 13 bases in the middle. CDR3: CASSDDVRDEQYF. The CDR3 nucleotides are TGTGCCAGCAGCGACGACGTCCGGGACGAGCAGTACTTC. Full variable domain (remainder filled in from reference TRBV11-3 and TRBJ2-7): EAGVVQSPRYKIIEKKQPVAFWCNPISGHNTLYWYLQNLGQGPELLIRYENEEAVDDSQLPKDRFSAERLKGVDSTLKIQPAELGDSAVYLCASSDDVRDEQYFGPGTRLTVT.

This clone was observed a few times. The CDR3: CVRSLERGLGQPQHF. As DNA, the CDR3 is TGTGTCAGAAGCTTAGAAAGGGGGCTTGGCCAGCCCCAGCATTTT. The genes are TRBV7-5 and TRBJ1-5; the D call TRBD1 from the table was never checked on the DNA. TRBV7-5 is labeled a pseudogene. CDR3 length equals 15 residues.

V gene TRBV7-8 combines with J gene TRBJ2-5, with D maybe TRBD2 (7 bases). The germline gives CDR1 SGHVS, CDR2 FQNEAQ. Trimming shortened V by 1 base and J by 7 bases, and 16 bases separated the two germline ends. This CDR3 spans 15 amino acids. In nucleotides, the CDR3 is TGTGCCAGCAGCTTAGGAGGGGGGGGGCTGGGGACCCAGTACTTC. This sequence encodes CASSLGGGGLGTQYF.

The chain is built from TRBV5-6 and TRBJ2-3; D is uncertain. The CDR3 contains 13 residues. With 4 bases removed from V and 2 bases from J, the gap between germline ends came to 8 bases. Germline loops: CDR1 SGHDT, CDR2 YYEEEE. DNA for the CDR3: TGTGCCAGCAGCAAAGAGGTCACAGATACGCAGTATTTT. As protein: CASSKEVTDTQYF.

The gene calls are TRBV2 and TRBJ1-5; D uncertain. Germline lookup yields CDR1 SNHLY and CDR2 FYNNEI. With 5 bases removed from V and 0 bases from J, the gap between germline ends came to 14 bases. CDR3 length: 16 residues. The CDR3 reads CASSSVKTYSNQPQHF. CDR3 DNA sequence: TGTGCCAGCAGTTCGGTGAAAACCTATAGCAATCAGCCCCAGCATTTT.

This rearrangement joins TRBV5-1 to TRBJ1-6, with D perhaps TRBD1 (5 bases). V was shortened by 1 base and J by 6 bases, with 14 bases between the two germline ends. This CDR3 is built from 16 residues. Germline-derived CDR1 and CDR2 are SGHRS and YFSETQ. This CDR3 is CASSLIQARFNSPLHF. Written as DNA, the CDR3 is TGCGCCAGCAGCTTGATACAGGCGAGGTTTAATTCACCCCTCCACTTT.

V gene TRBV28 combines with J gene TRBJ2-7; 7 bases match TRBD1. Germline-derived CDR1 and CDR2 are MDHEN and SYDVKM. The CDR3 is made up of 15 amino acids. Trimming cost V 3 bases and J 2 bases; bases outside gene matches: 7. CDR3 residues: CASSFWDSTAYEQYF. The CDR3 bases are TGTGCCAGCAGTTTCTGGGACAGCACCGCCTACGAGCAGTACTTC.

CDR3 in DNA: TGTGCCAGCAGCGCCGACTGGGGCGGGGACTATGGCTACACCTTC. It specifies CASSADWGGDYGYTF. The chain uses TRBV9 and TRBJ1-2; D perhaps matches TRBD1 (5 bases). Germline-derived CDR1 and CDR2 are SGDLS and YYNGEE. V shed 3 bases and J shed 3 bases, with 15 bases lying between them. This CDR3 region has 15 residues.

This chain links TRBV6-4 with TRBJ1-2; 11 bases match TRBD1. With V trimmed by 8 bases and J by 7 bases, 6 bases remained unmatched. The CDR3 spans 13 residues. CDR1 is MRHNA, CDR2 SNTAGT, per germline. CDR3 sequence (DNA): TGTGCCAGCCGGGGGACAGGGGGGCTTGGCTACACCTTC. Its translation: CASRGTGGLGYTF.

This chain joins TRBV7-9 and TRBJ1-5; 10 bases are a match to TRBD1. J lost 4 bases, V lost 4 bases, and 13 bases had no gene match. Germline values: CDR1 SEHNR, CDR2 FQNEAQ (reference sequence). This CDR3 has 18 amino acids. CDR3 in amino acids: CASSSDRGPLPFNQPQHF. Written as DNA, the CDR3 is TGTGCCAGCAGCTCCGACAGGGGGCCCTTACCCTTTAATCAGCCCCAGCATTTT.

The chain recombines TRBV11-2 with TRBJ1-1, with D perhaps matching TRBD1 (6 bases). Germline lookup yields CDR1 SGHAT and CDR2 FQNNGV. Trimming shortened V by 0 bases and J by 11 bases, and 13 bases separated the two germline ends. The CDR3 runs to 13 residues. The chain's CDR3 is CASSLDGQSSAFF. CDR3 nucleotides: TGTGCCAGCAGCTTAGACGGACAGAGTTCGGCTTTCTTT.

The chain employs TRBV29-1 and TRBJ2-7; TRBD1 agrees at 9 bases. CDR1 and CDR2 from the germline V gene are SQVTM and ANQGSEA. This CDR3 has 13 amino acids. Germline trimming cut 6 bases from V and 2 bases from J; bases unmatched to any gene: 5. The CDR3 is CSVAGDRAYEQYF. The CDR3 coding sequence is TGCAGCGTAGCTGGGGACAGGGCCTACGAGCAGTACTTC.

This clone was seen only once. The genes are TRBV4-3 and TRBJ2-3, with 9 positions matching TRBD1. Germline V gives CDR1 LGHNA, CDR2 YSLEER. The length of the CDR3 is 15 residues. V lost 0 bases, J lost 5 bases, and 3 bases stayed unmatched. CDR3 sequence reads: CASSQDGGQGDTQYF. For the CDR3, the DNA is TGCGCCAGCAGCCAAGATGGGGGACAGGGAGATACGCAGTATTTT.

The J gene is TRBJ1-2, the V gene TRBV11-2; D possibly corresponds to TRBD1 (5 bases). Between the trimmed V and J ends, which lost 0 bases and 7 bases, there was a span of 12 bases. The CDR3 covers 14 residues. The germline V gene has CDR1 SGHAT and CDR2 FQNNGV. CDR3 residues: CASSLDHKGLGYTF. The CDR3 region has the DNA TGTGCCAGCAGCTTAGACCACAAGGGGCTTGGCTACACCTTC. Drawing the rest from reference TRBV11-2 and TRBJ1-2, the complete variable domain is EAGVAQSPRYKIIEKRQSVAFWCNPISGHATLYWYQQILGQGPKLLIQFQNNGVVDDSQLPKDRFSAERLKGVDSTLKIQPAKLEDSAVYLCASSLDHKGLGYTFGSGTRLTVV.

This clone was observed a few times. The chain uses TRBV7-2 and TRBJ1-5, with D unresolved. Trimming pared 2 bases from V and 3 bases from J, leaving 5 bases between. Germline CDR1 SGHTA, CDR2 FQGNSA. CDR3 length equals 13 residues. The CDR3 spells CASSLWHNQPQHF. CDR3 bases: TGTGCCAGCAGCTTATGGCACAATCAGCCCCAGCATTTT.

The chain is built from TRBV7-3 and TRBJ2-1, with TRBD2 matching 9 bases. The germline V gene has CDR1 SGHTA and CDR2 FQGTGA. The V segment lost 1 base and the J segment 2 bases; nucleotides outside the gene matches: 3. The CDR3 is 16 amino acids. The CDR3 here is CASSLMPSGAYNEQFF. In DNA, the CDR3 is TGTGCCAGCAGCTTAATGCCTAGCGGGGCCTACAATGAGCAGTTCTTC. Drawing the rest from reference TRBV7-3 and TRBJ2-1, the complete variable domain is GAGVSQTPSNKVTEKGKYVELRCDPISGHTALYWYRQSLGQGPEFLIYFQGTGAADDSGLPNDRFFAVRPEGSVSTLKIQRTERGDSAVYLCASSLMPSGAYNEQFFGPGTRLTVL.

The chain employs TRBV5-1 and TRBJ2-5; TRBD1 matches 7 bases. Germline V lookup: CDR1 SGHRS, CDR2 YFSETQ. This CDR3 comprises 15 residues. V was pared by 1 base and J by 3 bases, with 6 bases of the junction left unmatched. The CDR3 DNA reads TGCGCCAGCAGCTTGAAGGGGGCAAGGGAAGAGACCCAGTACTTC. It is translated as CASSLKGAREETQYF.

The chain couples TRBV6-1 to TRBJ1-2, with 10 positions matching TRBD1. The junction had 3 bases not matched to a gene; V was cut back by 3 bases and J by 8 bases. Germline loops: CDR1 MNHNS, CDR2 SASEGT. The CDR3 spans 13 residues. CDR3 residues: CASSDGTGEGYTF. The CDR3 DNA reads as TGTGCCAGCAGTGACGGGACAGGGGAAGGCTACACCTTC.

V and J are TRBV10-3 and TRBJ1-2, with TRBD1 as a possible D gene (5 bases). Germline V gene lookup returns CDR1 ENHRY and CDR2 SYGVKD. The CDR3 length is 12 residues. The V and J ends lost 9 bases and 3 bases respectively, with 11 bases between them. CDR3 loop: CAMGLTDYGYTF. CDR3 bases: TGTGCCATGGGACTGACCGACTATGGCTACACCTTC.

This clone showed up just a few times. V usage is TRBV28 and J usage is TRBJ2-4, with 12 bases matching TRBD1. The trim removed 7 bases at V and 4 bases at J, leaving 5 bases unmatched. This CDR3 is built from 15 residues. Germline V gene lookup returns CDR1 MDHEN and CDR2 SYDVKM. The chain's CDR3 is CASIPGQGAKNIQYF. The CDR3 coding sequence is TGTGCCAGCATCCCGGGACAGGGGGCTAAAAACATTCAGTACTTC.

The gene calls are TRBV19 and TRBJ1-2; perhaps TRBD1 as D (6 bases). This CDR3 spans 14 amino acids. V was shortened by 5 bases and J by 3 bases, with 13 bases between the two germline ends. Germline V lookup: CDR1 LNHDA, CDR2 SQIVND (reference sequence). Here the CDR3 DNA reads TGTGCCAGTAGTTTGACAGGACCCTACTATGGCTACACCTTC. Protein product: CASSLTGPYYGYTF.

There are a few counts of this clone. This chain joins TRBV5-6 and TRBJ2-5; 8 bases map to TRBD2. The CDR3 covers 18 residues. V was clipped by 0 bases and J by 3 bases; unmatched bases: 13. The germline V gene has CDR1 SGHDT and CDR2 YYEEEE. The CDR3, as DNA: TGTGCCAGCAGCTTGGTGACCGGGACTAGTCCCCGTAAAGAGACCCAGTACTTC. It is translated as CASSLVTGTSPRKETQYF.

This clone was detected only a few times. The rearrangement uses TRBV9 and TRBJ1-6; possibly TRBD1 for D (6 bases). CDR1 is SGDLS and CDR2 is YYNGEE in the germline V gene. Trimming stripped 4 bases from V and 5 bases from J, with 13 bases between. This CDR3 region has 15 residues. This CDR3 reads CASSSQGDNNSPLHF. The CDR3 DNA reads as TGTGCCAGCAGCTCTCAAGGGGACAATAATTCACCCCTCCACTTT.

The genes are TRBV27 and TRBJ1-1, with a weak D call TRBD1 (6 bases). The CDR3 loop spans 13 amino acids. V dropped 6 bases and J dropped 5 bases, with 13 bases sitting between them. Germline CDR1 and CDR2: MNHEY and SMNVEV (reference sequence). CDR3: CASSIQGWTEAFF. The CDR3 nucleotides are TGTGCCAGCAGCATACAGGGATGGACTGAAGCTTTCTTT.